This TCR beta chain was recovered during a study of regulatory T cells in long-lasting Graves disease. Study results and limitations: Newly diagnosed Graves' patients exceeded persistent ones in TCR diversity.

This clonotype was detected many times. The antigen is unknown. The junction had 9 bases not matched to a gene; V was cut back by 6 bases and J by 4 bases. The CDR3 is 15 amino acids. According to the study, TCR beta libraries were built with iRepertoire HTBI primers and CDR3-region Arm-PCR. TCRdb itself ran the multiplex PCR reads through MiXCR, one entry per CDR3 protein. The sample holds under 300,000 distinct CDR3 sequences, 20% seen once. This sample's time point: newly diagnosed GD, antithyroid drugs for less than 3 months. Making the TCR library involved RNA that had been extracted from PBMCs. The V gene is TRBV12-3 or TRBV12-4, the J gene TRBJ2-5; 9 nucleotides agree with TRBD2. This sequence was found in a female donor with Graves disease. Here the sequenced sample was peripheral blood mononuclear cells (PBMCs), taken at new diagnosis, from a patient treated with antithyroid drugs. This CDR3 is CASSHRRGGRETQYF. The CDR3 nucleotides read TGTGCCAGCAGCCACCGGCGGGGGGGCCGAGAGACCCAGTACTTC.